The 13 T cell receptor beta chains below were found in one sample sequenced in a study of blood T cell repertoires in COVID-19. Assay used: immunoSEQ multiplex PCR; TCRdb lists only in-frame clones, some missing. The sample records 150,000 to 200,000 clones, roughly 89% being singletons. Material: peripheral blood. All receptors derive from a woman in her seventies with COVID-19, enrolled during active disease.

The CDR3: CASSALGASYEQYF. Here the CDR3 DNA reads TGTGCCAGCAGCGCTTTGGGGGCCTCCTACGAGCAGTACTTC. V gene TRBV2 combines with J gene TRBJ2-7, with D possibly being TRBD1 (6 bases). From germline, CDR1 is SNHLY and CDR2 FYNNEI. Trimming removed 6 bases from V and 0 bases from J, with 12 bases in between. CDR3 length: 14 amino acids.

As regards this clone: A read error may be the cause here, since a much bigger clone is one base away. V is TRBV23-1 and J is TRBJ1-1; unclear D gene. TRBV23-1 is filed as an ORF, its function uncertain. Deletions cut 2 bases from V and 0 bases from J, with 7 bases between. The CDR3 runs 14 residues. CDR3 in amino acids: CASSQGGVNTEAFF. The CDR3, as DNA: TGCGCCAGCAGTCAAGGCGGGGTGAACACTGAAGCTTTCTTT.

This chain joins TRBV19 and TRBJ2-1, with TRBD1 as a possible D gene (6 bases). The CDR3 length is 16 residues. Germline CDR1 LNHDA, CDR2 SQIVND (reference sequence). V dropped 3 bases and J dropped 11 bases, with 23 bases sitting between them. CDR3 DNA sequence: TGTGCCAGTAGTATTCTGTCAGGGGCTTACGACGGGAAGCAGTTCTTC. Its protein product is CASSILSGAYDGKQFF.

This rearrangement joins TRBV6-2 or TRBV6-3 to TRBJ1-4; D is uncertain. The CDR3 runs 13 residues. Germline values: CDR1 MNHEY, CDR2 SVGEGT. Trimming removed 6 bases from V and 10 bases from J, with 15 bases in between. CDR3 protein: CASSPDYGGKLFF. The CDR3 DNA sequence: TGTGCCAGCAGCCCCGATTACGGAGGAAAACTGTTTTTT.

The rearrangement joins TRBV5-1 to TRBJ1-5; D uncertain. Germline CDR1 is SGHRS and CDR2 is YFSETQ. There are 15 residues in the CDR3. V was trimmed by 2 bases and J by 4 bases, leaving 13 bases between them. The CDR3 loop reads CASSLEGSPNQPQHF. The CDR3 DNA reads TGCGCCAGCAGCTTAGAGGGTTCCCCGAATCAGCCCCAGCATTTT.

Here the CDR3 DNA reads TGCGCCAGCAGCCGCGGGAGGATAGACAATGAGCAGTTCTTC. Translated, it gives CASSRGRIDNEQFF. The chain is built from TRBV5-1 and TRBJ2-1; 8 bases line up with TRBD2. The germline gives CDR1 SGHRS, CDR2 YFSETQ. V lost 4 bases, J lost 5 bases, and 5 bases stayed unmatched. The CDR3 is 14 amino acids.

The chain is built from TRBV27 and TRBJ1-4; a weak D match, TRBD1 (5 bases). The CDR3 covers 15 residues. The germline V gene encodes CDR1 MNHEY and CDR2 SMNVEV (reference sequence). V lost 4 bases, J lost 5 bases, and 14 bases lay in between. DNA for the CDR3: TGTGCCAGCAGTTCCTGGGATGGGGGGAATGAAAAACTGTTTTTT. Its protein is CASSSWDGGNEKLFF.

This chain uses TRBV5-1 with TRBJ1-4, with D maybe TRBD1 (5 bases). V was cut by 4 bases and J by 5 bases, with 12 bases left in between. The CDR3 has 14 amino acids. In germline, CDR1 is SGHRS, CDR2 YFSETQ. This CDR3 is CASSTQAINEKLFF. CDR3 coding DNA: TGCGCCAGCAGCACACAGGCGATCAATGAAAAACTGTTTTTT.

The V call is TRBV5-4, the J call TRBJ2-7; weak D call: TRBD2 (5 bases). The CDR3 spans 14 residues. Germline V gene data show CDR1 as SGHNT and CDR2 as YYREEE (reference sequence). The V gene lost 4 bases and the J gene lost 1 base, with 12 bases spanning the gap. The CDR3 protein is CASSRIGRSYEQYF. CDR3 in DNA: TGTGCCAGCAGCCGAATTGGGAGATCCTACGAGCAGTACTTC.

The chain combines TRBV5-4 with TRBJ2-6, with 11 bases aligning to TRBD1. V lost 2 bases and J lost 2; bases outside the gene matches: 3. CDR1 and CDR2 from the germline V gene are SGHNT and YYREEE (reference sequence). This CDR3 comprises 17 residues. CDR3 nucleotides: TGTGCCAGCAGCTTTGGGGACAGGGGGGCTGGGGCCAACGTCCTGACTTTC. Protein product: CASSFGDRGAGANVLTF.

This chain uses TRBV6-4 with TRBJ1-2; tentative D call: TRBD1 (5 bases). CDR1 is MRHNA, CDR2 SNTAGT, per germline. The CDR3 has 15 amino acids. V was clipped by 6 bases and J by 3 bases, with 17 bases between them. As DNA, the CDR3 is TGTGCCAGCAGGATAGGGGAAGGGTACGACTATGGCTACACCTTC. It yields the protein CASRIGEGYDYGYTF.

The chain uses TRBV5-8 and TRBJ2-1, with 12 nucleotides matching TRBD2. This CDR3 has 19 amino acids. CDR1 and CDR2 from the germline V gene are SGHTS and YDEGEE. Trimming removed 0 bases from V and 6 bases from J; junction bases left unmatched: 13. The DNA for the CDR3 is TGTGCCAGCAGCTTGGCGAGGACTAGCGGGATCCGACAGGCCAATGAGCAGTTCTTC. Protein product: CASSLARTSGIRQANEQFF. The variable domain in full, with the rest retrieved from reference TRBV5-8 and TRBJ2-1, is EAGVTQSPTHLIKTRGQQATLRCSPISGHTSVYWYQQALGLGLQFLLWYDEGEERNRGNFPPRFSGRQFPNYSSELNVNALELEDSALYLCASSLARTSGIRQANEQFFGPGTRLTVL.

This chain links TRBV21-1 with TRBJ2-1; TRBD2, the table's D call, was not compared with the DNA. TRBV21-1 is deemed a pseudogene. The CDR3 is made up of 15 amino acids. The CDR3 DNA reads TGTGCCAGCAGCAAACCCCCGGGAGGGCCTCATGAGCAGTTCTTC. It specifies CASSKPPGGPHEQFF.